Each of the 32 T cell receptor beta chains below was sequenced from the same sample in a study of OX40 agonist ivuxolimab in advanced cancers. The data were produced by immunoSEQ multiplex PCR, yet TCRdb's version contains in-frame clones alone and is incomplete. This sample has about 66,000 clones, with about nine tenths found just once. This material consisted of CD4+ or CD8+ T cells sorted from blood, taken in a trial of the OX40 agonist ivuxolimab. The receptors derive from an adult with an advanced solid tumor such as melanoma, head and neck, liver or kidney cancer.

The DNA of the CDR3 is TGTGCCACCAGCACCCGTGCCCTTTACAATGAGCAGTTCTTC. Amino acid sequence: CATSTRALYNEQFF. The V gene is TRBV15, the J gene TRBJ2-1, with no clear D. The CDR3 covers 14 residues. Germline values: CDR1 LNHNV, CDR2 YYDKDF (reference sequence). Trimming removed 4 bases at V and 4 bases at J, with 11 bases between.

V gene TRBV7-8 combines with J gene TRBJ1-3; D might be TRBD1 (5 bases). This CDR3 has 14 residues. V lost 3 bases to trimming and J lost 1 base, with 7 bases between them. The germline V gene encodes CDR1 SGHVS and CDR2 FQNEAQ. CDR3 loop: CASSLTESGNTIYF. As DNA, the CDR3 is TGTGCCAGCAGCTTGACAGAGTCTGGAAACACCATATATTTT.

Written as DNA, the CDR3 is TGTGCCAGTAGTCCACGACAGAGCACAGATACGCAGTATTTT. Translation: CASSPRQSTDTQYF. The J gene is TRBJ2-3, the V gene TRBV19, with D perhaps TRBD1 (5 bases). V was pared by 5 bases and J by 0 bases, with 9 bases between. Germline lookup yields CDR1 LNHDA and CDR2 SQIVND (reference sequence). CDR3 length equals 14 residues.

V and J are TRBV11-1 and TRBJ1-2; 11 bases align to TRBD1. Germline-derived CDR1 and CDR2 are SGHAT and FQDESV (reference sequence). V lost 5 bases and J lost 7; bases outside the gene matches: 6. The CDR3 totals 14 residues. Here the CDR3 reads CASSRGQGASGYTF. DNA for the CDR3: TGTGCCAGCAGCCGTGGACAGGGGGCCTCTGGCTACACCTTC.

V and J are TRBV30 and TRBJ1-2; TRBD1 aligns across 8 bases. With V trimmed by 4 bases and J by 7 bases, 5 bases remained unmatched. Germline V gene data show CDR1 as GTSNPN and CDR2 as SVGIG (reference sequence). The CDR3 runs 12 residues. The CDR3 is CAWTSDRGGYTF. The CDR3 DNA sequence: TGTGCCTGGACTTCCGACAGGGGTGGCTACACCTTC.

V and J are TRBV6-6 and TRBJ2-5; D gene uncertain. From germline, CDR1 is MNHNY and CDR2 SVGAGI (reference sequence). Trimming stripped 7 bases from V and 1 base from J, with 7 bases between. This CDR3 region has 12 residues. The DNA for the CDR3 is TGTGCCAGCACTTGGAGCCAAGAGACCCAGTACTTC. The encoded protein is CASTWSQETQYF.

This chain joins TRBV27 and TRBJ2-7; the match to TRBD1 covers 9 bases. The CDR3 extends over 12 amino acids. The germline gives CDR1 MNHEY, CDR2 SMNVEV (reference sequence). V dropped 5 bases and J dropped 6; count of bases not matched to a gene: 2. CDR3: CASSRDRAEQYF. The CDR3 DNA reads TGTGCCAGCAGTCGGGACAGGGCCGAGCAGTACTTC.

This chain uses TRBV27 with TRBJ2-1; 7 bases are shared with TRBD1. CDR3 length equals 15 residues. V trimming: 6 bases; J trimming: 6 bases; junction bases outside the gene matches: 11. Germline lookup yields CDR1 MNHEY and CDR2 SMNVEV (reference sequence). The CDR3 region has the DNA TGTGCCAGCAGCGACCGACAGGGAATCCCCAATGAGCAGTTCTTC. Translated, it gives CASSDRQGIPNEQFF.

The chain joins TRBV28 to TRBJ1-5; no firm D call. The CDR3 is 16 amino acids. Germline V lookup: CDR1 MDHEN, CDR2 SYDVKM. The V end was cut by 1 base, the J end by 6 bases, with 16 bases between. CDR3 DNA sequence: TGTGCCAGCAGTTTATCGATGGGGTCGGGAGTTCAGCCCCAGCATTTT. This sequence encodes CASSLSMGSGVQPQHF.

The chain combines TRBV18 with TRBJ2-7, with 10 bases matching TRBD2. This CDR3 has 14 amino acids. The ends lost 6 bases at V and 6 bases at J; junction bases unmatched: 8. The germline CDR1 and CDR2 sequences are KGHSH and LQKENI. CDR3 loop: CASSLAGDASEQYF. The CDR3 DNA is TGTGCCAGCTCTCTAGCGGGAGACGCCAGCGAGCAGTACTTC. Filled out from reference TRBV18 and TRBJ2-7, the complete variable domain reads NAGVMQNPRHLVRRRGQEARLRCSPMKGHSHVYWYRQLPEEGLKFMVYLQKENIIDESGMPKERFSAEFPKEGPSILRIQQVVRGDSAAYFCASSLAGDASEQYFGPGTRLTVT.

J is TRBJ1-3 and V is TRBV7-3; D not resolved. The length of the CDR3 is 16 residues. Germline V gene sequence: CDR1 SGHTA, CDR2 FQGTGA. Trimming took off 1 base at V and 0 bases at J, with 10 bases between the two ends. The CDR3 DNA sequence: TGTGCCAGCAGCTTAATGGGAGGGAGCTCTGGAAACACCATATATTTT. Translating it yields CASSLMGGSSGNTIYF.

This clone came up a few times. CDR3 in amino acids: CASSQGTGATYEQYF. The CDR3, as DNA: TGTGCCAGCAGCCAAGGAACAGGGGCCACCTACGAGCAGTACTTC. This rearrangement joins TRBV4-2 to TRBJ2-7, with 7 bases matching TRBD1. The V gene end was trimmed by 1 base and the J gene end by 2 bases; junction bases not matched to a gene: 5. There are 15 residues in the CDR3. Germline loops: CDR1 LGHNA, CDR2 YNFKEQ.

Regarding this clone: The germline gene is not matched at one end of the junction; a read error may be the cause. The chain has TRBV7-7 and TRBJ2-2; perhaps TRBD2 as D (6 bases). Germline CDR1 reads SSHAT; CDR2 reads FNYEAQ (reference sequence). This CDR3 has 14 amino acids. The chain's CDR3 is CASSLVPGAGELFF. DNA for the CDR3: TGTGCTAGCAGCTTAGTGCCGGGAGCCGGGGAGCTGTTTTTT.

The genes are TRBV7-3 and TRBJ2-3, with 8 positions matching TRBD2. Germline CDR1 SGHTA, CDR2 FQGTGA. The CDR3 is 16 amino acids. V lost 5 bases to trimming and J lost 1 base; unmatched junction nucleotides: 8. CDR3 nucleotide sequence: TGTGCCAGCAGCCTCTCAAGCGGGGGACGCACAGATACGCAGTATTTT. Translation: CASSLSSGGRTDTQYF.

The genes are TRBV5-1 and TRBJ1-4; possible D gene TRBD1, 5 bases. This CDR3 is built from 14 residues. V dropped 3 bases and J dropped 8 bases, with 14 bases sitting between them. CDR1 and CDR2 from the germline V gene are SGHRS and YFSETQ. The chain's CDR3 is CASSYGTAKEKLFF. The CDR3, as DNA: TGCGCCAGCAGCTACGGGACTGCCAAGGAAAAACTGTTTTTT.

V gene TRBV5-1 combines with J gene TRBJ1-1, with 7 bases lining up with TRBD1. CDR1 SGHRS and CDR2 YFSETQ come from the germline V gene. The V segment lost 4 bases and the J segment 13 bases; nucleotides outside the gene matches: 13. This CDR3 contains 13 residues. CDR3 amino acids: CASSPGQKPYIFF. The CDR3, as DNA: TGCGCCAGCAGCCCGGGACAGAAGCCCTACATTTTCTTT.

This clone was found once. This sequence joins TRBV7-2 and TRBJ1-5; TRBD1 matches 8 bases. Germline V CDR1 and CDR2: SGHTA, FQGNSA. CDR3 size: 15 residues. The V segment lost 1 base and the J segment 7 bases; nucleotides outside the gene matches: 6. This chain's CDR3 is CASSLGTGKGQPQHF. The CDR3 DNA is TGTGCCAGCAGCTTAGGGACAGGGAAGGGCCAGCCCCAGCATTTT.

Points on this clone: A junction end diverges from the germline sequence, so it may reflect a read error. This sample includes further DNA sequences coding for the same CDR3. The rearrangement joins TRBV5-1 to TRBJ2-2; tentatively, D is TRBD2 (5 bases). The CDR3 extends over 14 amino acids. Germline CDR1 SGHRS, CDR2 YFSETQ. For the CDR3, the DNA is TGCGCCAGCAGCGAGGCCACGAACACCGGGGAGCTATTTTTT. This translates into CASSEATNTGELFF. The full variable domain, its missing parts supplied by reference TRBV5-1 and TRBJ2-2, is KAGVTQTPRYLIKTRGQQVTLSCSPISGHRSVSWYQQTPGQGLQFLFEYFSETQRNKGNFPGRFSGRQFSNSRSEMNVSTLELGDSALYLCASSEATNTGELFFGEGSRLTVL.

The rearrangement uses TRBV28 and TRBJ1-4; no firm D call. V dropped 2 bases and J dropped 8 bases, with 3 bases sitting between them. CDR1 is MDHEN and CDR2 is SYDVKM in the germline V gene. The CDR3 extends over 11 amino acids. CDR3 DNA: TGTGCCAGCAGTTTACGAGAAAAACTGTTTTTT. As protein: CASSLREKLFF.

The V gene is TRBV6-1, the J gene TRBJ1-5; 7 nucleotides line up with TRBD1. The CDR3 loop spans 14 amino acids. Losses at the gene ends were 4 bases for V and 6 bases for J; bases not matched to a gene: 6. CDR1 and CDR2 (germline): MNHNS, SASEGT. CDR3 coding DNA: TGTGCCAGCAGTGTAGACAGGGAAAGTCAGCCCCAGCATTTT. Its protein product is CASSVDRESQPQHF.

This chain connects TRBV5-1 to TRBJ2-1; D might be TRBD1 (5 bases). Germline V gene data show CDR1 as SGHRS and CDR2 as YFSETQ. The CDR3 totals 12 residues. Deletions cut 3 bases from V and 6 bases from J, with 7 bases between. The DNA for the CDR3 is TGCGCCAGCAGCTGGGGCTCCAATGAGCAGTTCTTC. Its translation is CASSWGSNEQFF.

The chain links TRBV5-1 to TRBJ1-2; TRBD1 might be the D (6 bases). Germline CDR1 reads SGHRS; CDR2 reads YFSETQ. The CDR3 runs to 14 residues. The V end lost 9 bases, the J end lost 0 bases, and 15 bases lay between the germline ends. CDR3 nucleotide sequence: TGCGCCACTAGGGGGACCGCAGCTAACTATGGCTACACCTTC. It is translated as CATRGTAANYGYTF.

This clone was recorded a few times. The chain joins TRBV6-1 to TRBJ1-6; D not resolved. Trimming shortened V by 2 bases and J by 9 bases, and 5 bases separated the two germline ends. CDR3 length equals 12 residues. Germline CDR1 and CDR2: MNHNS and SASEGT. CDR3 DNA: TGTGCCAGCAGTGAATCAAGTTCACCCCTCCACTTT. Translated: CASSESSSPLHF.

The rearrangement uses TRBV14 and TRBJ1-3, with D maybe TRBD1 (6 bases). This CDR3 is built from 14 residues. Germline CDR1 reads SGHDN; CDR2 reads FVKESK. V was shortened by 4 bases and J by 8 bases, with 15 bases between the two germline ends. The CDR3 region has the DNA TGTGCCAGCAGCCCTTTTACAGGGCGGGACACCATATATTTT. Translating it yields CASSPFTGRDTIYF. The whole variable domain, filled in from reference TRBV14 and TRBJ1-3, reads EAGVTQFPSHSVIEKGQTVTLRCDPISGHDNLYWYRRVMGKEIKFLLHFVKESKQDESGMPNNRFLAERTGGTYSTLKVQPAELEDSGVYFCASSPFTGRDTIYFGEGSWLTVV.

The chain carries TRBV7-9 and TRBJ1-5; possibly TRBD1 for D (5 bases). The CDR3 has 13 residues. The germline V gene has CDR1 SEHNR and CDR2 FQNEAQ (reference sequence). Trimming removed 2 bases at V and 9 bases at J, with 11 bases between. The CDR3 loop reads CASSLLGAGPQHF. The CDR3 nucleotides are TGTGCCAGCAGCTTATTAGGGGCCGGGCCCCAGCATTTT. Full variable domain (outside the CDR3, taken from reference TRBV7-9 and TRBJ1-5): DTGVSQNPRHKITKRGQNVTFRCDPISEHNRLYWYRQTLGQGPEFLTYFQNEAQLEKSRLLSDRFSAERPKGSFSTLEIQRTEQGDSAMYLCASSLLGAGPQHFGDGTRLSIL.

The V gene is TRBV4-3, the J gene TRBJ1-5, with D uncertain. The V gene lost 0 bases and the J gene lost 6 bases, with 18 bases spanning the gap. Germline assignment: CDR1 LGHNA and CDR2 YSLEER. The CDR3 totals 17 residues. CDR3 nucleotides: TGCGCCAGCAGCCAAGAATATGACGGGGTACTCGGTCAGCCCCAGCATTTT. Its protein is CASSQEYDGVLGQPQHF.

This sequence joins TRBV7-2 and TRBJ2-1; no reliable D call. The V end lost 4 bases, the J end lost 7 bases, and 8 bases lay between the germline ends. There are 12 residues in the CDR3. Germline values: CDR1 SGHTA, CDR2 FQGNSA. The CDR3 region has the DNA TGTGCCAGCAGCTCTCCTCCGAATGAGCAGTTCTTC. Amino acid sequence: CASSSPPNEQFF. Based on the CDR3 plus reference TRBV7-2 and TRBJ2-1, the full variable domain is GAGVSQSPSNKVTEKGKDVELRCDPISGHTALYWYRQSLGQGLEFLIYFQGNSAPDKSGLPSDRFSAERTGGSVSTLTIQRTQQEDSAVYLCASSSPPNEQFFGPGTRLTVL.

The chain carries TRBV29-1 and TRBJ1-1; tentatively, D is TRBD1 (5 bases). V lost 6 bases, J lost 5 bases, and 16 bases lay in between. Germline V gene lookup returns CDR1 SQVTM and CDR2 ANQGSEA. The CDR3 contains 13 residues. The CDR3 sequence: CSVTVGGGTEAFF. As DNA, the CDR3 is TGCAGCGTCACCGTGGGGGGAGGTACTGAAGCTTTCTTT.

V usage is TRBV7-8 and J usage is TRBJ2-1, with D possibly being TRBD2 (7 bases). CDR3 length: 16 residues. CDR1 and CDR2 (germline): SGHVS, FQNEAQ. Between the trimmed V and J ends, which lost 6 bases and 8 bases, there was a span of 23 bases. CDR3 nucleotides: TGTGCCAGCAGGCCGGGACATCCTTCCGCGGGGGATGAGCAGTTCTTC. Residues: CASRPGHPSAGDEQFF.

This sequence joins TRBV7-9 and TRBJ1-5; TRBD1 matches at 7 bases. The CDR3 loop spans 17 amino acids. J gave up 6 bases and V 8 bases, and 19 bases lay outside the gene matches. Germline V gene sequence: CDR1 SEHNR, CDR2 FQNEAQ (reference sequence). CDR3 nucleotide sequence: TGTGCCAGCTCCCTACAGGGGAGGGGAGGAAGGTCTCAGCCCCAGCATTTT. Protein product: CASSLQGRGGRSQPQHF.

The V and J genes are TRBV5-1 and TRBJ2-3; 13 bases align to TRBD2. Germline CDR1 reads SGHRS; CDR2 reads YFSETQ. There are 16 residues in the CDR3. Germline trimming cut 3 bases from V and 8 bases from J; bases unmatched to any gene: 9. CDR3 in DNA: TGCGCCAGCAGCTCGCCCACTAGCGGGGGGGCCCCTACGCAGTATTTT. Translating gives CASSSPTSGGAPTQYF.

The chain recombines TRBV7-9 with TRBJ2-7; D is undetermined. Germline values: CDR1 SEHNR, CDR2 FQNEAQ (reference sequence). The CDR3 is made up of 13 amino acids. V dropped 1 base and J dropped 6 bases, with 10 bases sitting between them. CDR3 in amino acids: CASSLGLPFEQYF. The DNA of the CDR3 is TGTGCCAGCAGCTTAGGCCTCCCTTTCGAGCAGTACTTC.